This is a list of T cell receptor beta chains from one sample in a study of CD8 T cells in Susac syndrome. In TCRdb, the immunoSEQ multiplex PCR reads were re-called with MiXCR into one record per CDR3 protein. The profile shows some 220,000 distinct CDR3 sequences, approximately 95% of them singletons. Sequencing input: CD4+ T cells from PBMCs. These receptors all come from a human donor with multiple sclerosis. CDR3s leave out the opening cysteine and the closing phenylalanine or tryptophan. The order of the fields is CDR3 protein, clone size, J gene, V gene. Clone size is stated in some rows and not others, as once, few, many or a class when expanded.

ASSLGGKEETQY,-,TRBJ2-5,TRBV7-2
ASSLGSTSYEQY,-,TRBJ2-7,TRBV5-4
ASRRVGYEQY,-,TRBJ2-7,TRBV27
SAVGETQY,-,TRBJ2-5,TRBV20-1
SVDHSQETQY,once,TRBJ2-5,TRBV29-1
AWSDAFGSQETQY,-,TRBJ2-5,TRBV30
AWNQGDTQY,-,TRBJ2-3,TRBV30
ASSRGEEDTYEQY,-,TRBJ2-7,TRBV4-1
ASSDQEGATYNSPLH,-,TRBJ1-6,TRBV9
ASSQEPGRERQF,-,TRBJ2-1,TRBV4-2
SAREDRGLGYEQY,-,TRBJ2-7,TRBV20-1
SVGIRQETQY,once,TRBJ2-5,TRBV29-1
ASSLHTTYEQY,-,TRBJ2-7,TRBV12-3/TRBV12-4
ASSLSSAAYEQY,-,TRBJ2-7,TRBV5-1
ASSTPEGQGAHEQY,-,TRBJ2-7,TRBV21-1
ASSLKTGGQETQY,-,TRBJ2-5,TRBV6-1